The clone carrying this TCR beta chain was picked up many times. This entry comes from a study of early T cells in non-severe SARS-CoV-2 infection. This CDR3 region has 14 residues. Germline values: CDR1 LGHDT, CDR2 YNNKEL (reference sequence). V lost 1 base and J lost 7, with 11 bases in between. One entry per CDR3 protein results from TCRdb running MiXCR on the 5' RACE reads. The data hold tens of thousands of distinct CDR3 sequences, with 10% to 15% observed a single time. The origin of this receptor is an adult who was a healthcare worker with PCR-confirmed SARS-CoV-2 infection or an uninfected control (not recorded which). Sequencing input: whole blood. The chain uses TRBV3-1 and TRBJ2-1; no firm D call. The CDR3 here is CASSQVGHRNEQFF. In DNA form, the CDR3 reads TGTGCCAGCAGCCAAGTTGGCCACCGAAATGAGCAGTTCTTC.